The rows below give T cell receptor beta chains drawn from one sample of a study of cytomegalovirus exposure and HLA in healthy donors. The table came from immunoSEQ multiplex PCR; TCRdb's copy has only in-frame clones and leaves some out. The repertoire has roughly 290,000 clones, 80% to 90% of them found once; the top ten carry about 2%. The sequenced material came from PBMCs. Every receptor here comes from a woman under 30 in good health and CMV-seronegative. The CDR3 runs from the conserved cysteine through the conserved F or W. Fields, in order: CDR3 protein, CDR3 DNA, clone size, V gene, J gene, D gene. The D gene is left open where the match is weak. Rows give clone size only sometimes, using once, few, many, or a class for an expanded clone.

CDR3 protein: CSSSLVGGGDEQYF
CDR3 DNA: TGTTCCAGCAGCTTAGTTGGAGGAGGTGACGAGCAGTACTTC
clone size: NA
V gene: TRBV7-9
J gene: TRBJ2-7
D gene: NA

CDR3 protein: CASSTSGGVDPSYNEQFF
CDR3 DNA: TGTGCCAGCAGCACTAGCGGGGGGGTTGATCCCTCCTACAATGAGCAGTTCTTC
clone size: NA
V gene: TRBV25-1
J gene: TRBJ2-1
D gene: TRBD2

CDR3 protein: CSGDNSGELFF
CDR3 DNA: TGCAGCGGGGACAACAGCGGGGAGCTGTTTTTT
clone size: once
V gene: TRBV29-1
J gene: TRBJ2-2
D gene: NA

CDR3 protein: CASRRGQGADIYEQYF
CDR3 DNA: TGTGCCAGCAGACGGGGACAGGGGGCCGACATCTACGAGCAGTACTTC
clone size: NA
V gene: TRBV27
J gene: TRBJ2-7
D gene: TRBD1

CDR3 protein: CASSFFSWTVLDSGNTIYF
CDR3 DNA: TGTGCCAGCAGCTTTTTTTCCTGGACAGTTCTTGACTCTGGAAACACCATATATTTT
clone size: NA
V gene: TRBV7-8
J gene: TRBJ1-3
D gene: NA

CDR3 protein: CASSQEETGWNTEAFF
CDR3 DNA: TGTGCCAGCAGCCAAGAAGAAACAGGGTGGAACACTGAAGCTTTCTTT
clone size: NA
V gene: TRBV4-2
J gene: TRBJ1-1
D gene: NA

CDR3 protein: CASQNRGRDSNQPQHF
CDR3 DNA: TGTGCCTCCCAGAACAGGGGGAGAGATAGCAATCAGCCCCAGCATTTT
clone size: NA
V gene: TRBV19
J gene: TRBJ1-5
D gene: TRBD1

CDR3 protein: CATRTSGGSYEQYF
CDR3 DNA: TGTGCCACCCGAACTAGCGGGGGTTCTTACGAGCAGTACTTC
clone size: NA
V gene: TRBV10-3
J gene: TRBJ2-7
D gene: TRBD2

CDR3 protein: CASSLSLGQVSYEQYF
CDR3 DNA: TGTGCCAGCAGTTTATCTCTGGGACAAGTCTCCTACGAGCAGTACTTC
clone size: NA
V gene: TRBV28
J gene: TRBJ2-7
D gene: NA

CDR3 protein: CASSYLRQGAYEKLFF
CDR3 DNA: TGTGCCAGCAGTTACCTTCGACAGGGGGCTTATGAAAAACTGTTTTTT
clone size: NA
V gene: TRBV6-5
J gene: TRBJ1-4
D gene: TRBD1

CDR3 protein: CATSRTDRGFEKLFF
CDR3 DNA: TGTGCCACCAGCAGGACGGACAGGGGCTTCGAAAAACTGTTTTTT
clone size: NA
V gene: TRBV15
J gene: TRBJ1-4
D gene: TRBD1

CDR3 protein: CASHLSNDNEQFF
CDR3 DNA: TGTGCCAGCCATCTATCTAACGATAATGAGCAGTTCTTC
clone size: NA
V gene: TRBV7-9
J gene: TRBJ2-1
D gene: NA

CDR3 protein: CASSLHPGTGASNQPQHF
CDR3 DNA: TGTGCCAGCAGTTTGCACCCTGGGACAGGGGCTAGCAATCAGCCCCAGCATTTT
clone size: NA
V gene: TRBV27
J gene: TRBJ1-5
D gene: TRBD1

CDR3 protein: CASSQEGGLMGEQFF
CDR3 DNA: TGCGCCAGCAGCCAAGAGGGGGGGCTGATGGGAGAGCAGTTCTTC
clone size: NA
V gene: TRBV4-1
J gene: TRBJ2-1
D gene: NA

CDR3 protein: CASSPLQNQPQHF
CDR3 DNA: TGTGCCAGCAGCCCGCTACAGAATCAGCCCCAGCATTTT
clone size: NA
V gene: TRBV11-3
J gene: TRBJ1-5
D gene: NA

CDR3 protein: CASSLVASGGYYNEQFF
CDR3 DNA: TGTGCCAGCAGCTTAGTGGCTAGCGGGGGGTATTACAATGAGCAGTTCTTC
clone size: NA
V gene: TRBV11-2
J gene: TRBJ2-1
D gene: TRBD2

CDR3 protein: CASRPLREGEAFF
CDR3 DNA: TGTGCCAGCAGACCCCTCAGGGAGGGTGAAGCTTTCTTT
clone size: NA
V gene: TRBV2
J gene: TRBJ1-1
D gene: NA

CDR3 protein: CASSEESGHQNTEAFF
CDR3 DNA: TGTGCCAGTAGTGAAGAGAGTGGACACCAGAACACTGAAGCTTTCTTT
clone size: NA
V gene: TRBV19
J gene: TRBJ1-1
D gene: NA

CDR3 protein: CASSQESAGGPVLTDTQYF
CDR3 DNA: TGCGCCAGCAGCCAAGAATCGGCGGGGGGGCCAGTCTTAACGGATACGCAGTATTTT
clone size: NA
V gene: TRBV4-1
J gene: TRBJ2-3
D gene: TRBD2

CDR3 protein: CANSSTGFGAFF
CDR3 DNA: TGTGCCAACAGCTCGACAGGGTTTGGAGCTTTCTTT
clone size: NA
V gene: TRBV5-4
J gene: TRBJ1-1
D gene: TRBD1

CDR3 protein: CASSLLGGTDTQYF
CDR3 DNA: TGCGCCAGCAGCTTGCTCGGCGGTACAGATACGCAGTATTTT
clone size: NA
V gene: TRBV5-1
J gene: TRBJ2-3
D gene: NA

CDR3 protein: CSVAPPRGSAFEQYF
CDR3 DNA: TGCAGCGTTGCGCCCCCACGAGGGTCGGCGTTTGAGCAGTACTTC
clone size: NA
V gene: TRBV29-1
J gene: TRBJ2-7
D gene: NA

CDR3 protein: CASSYSFGAPYTF
CDR3 DNA: TGTGCCAGCAGTTACTCTTTTGGGGCCCCCTACACCTTC
clone size: NA
V gene: TRBV6-5
J gene: TRBJ1-2
D gene: NA

CDR3 protein: CASSLGTGVRGYTF
CDR3 DNA: TGTGCCAGCAGCTTAGGGACAGGGGTGAGAGGCTACACCTTC
clone size: few
V gene: TRBV11-2
J gene: TRBJ1-2
D gene: TRBD1

CDR3 protein: CASSLGGANYGYTF
CDR3 DNA: TGTGCCAGCAGCTTGGGAGGAGCTAACTATGGCTACACCTTC
clone size: NA
V gene: TRBV5-5
J gene: TRBJ1-2
D gene: NA

CDR3 protein: CASSLGQGITEAFF
CDR3 DNA: TGTGCCAGCAGCTTAGGTCAGGGTATCACTGAAGCTTTCTTT
clone size: NA
V gene: TRBV11-2
J gene: TRBJ1-1
D gene: NA

CDR3 protein: CASSLAIGRDGYTF
CDR3 DNA: TGTGCCAGCAGCTTAGCGATTGGCAGGGATGGCTACACCTTC
clone size: NA
V gene: TRBV7-8
J gene: TRBJ1-2
D gene: NA

CDR3 protein: CASSLSGEGGYGYTF
CDR3 DNA: TGTGCCAGCAGTTTATCAGGGGAGGGGGGCTATGGCTACACCTTC
clone size: NA
V gene: TRBV27
J gene: TRBJ1-2
D gene: NA

CDR3 protein: CASSLVGARADYGYTF
CDR3 DNA: TGCGCCAGCAGCTTGGTGGGGGCAAGGGCAGACTATGGCTACACCTTC
clone size: NA
V gene: TRBV5-1
J gene: TRBJ1-2
D gene: NA

CDR3 protein: CASSLLPLTVYNSPLHF
CDR3 DNA: TGCGCCAGCAGCTTGTTGCCTCTTACGGTCTATAATTCCCCCCTCCACTTT
clone size: NA
V gene: TRBV5-1
J gene: TRBJ1-6
D gene: NA

CDR3 protein: CASSLQGVLTGELFF
CDR3 DNA: TGTGCCAGCAGCTTACAGGGGGTTCTAACCGGGGAGCTGTTTTTT
clone size: NA
V gene: TRBV6-5
J gene: TRBJ2-2
D gene: TRBD1

CDR3 protein: CASRLTSAGEQYF
CDR3 DNA: TGTGCCAGCAGACTGACTAGCGCGGGCGAGCAGTACTTC
clone size: NA
V gene: TRBV2
J gene: TRBJ2-7
D gene: TRBD2

CDR3 protein: CATSKERTEGNSPLHF
CDR3 DNA: TGTGCCACCAGCAAAGAAAGGACGGAGGGAAATTCACCCCTCCACTTT
clone size: NA
V gene: TRBV15
J gene: TRBJ1-6
D gene: NA

CDR3 protein: CASSPVSGISYEQYF
CDR3 DNA: TGTGCCAGCTCACCGGTCAGCGGGATTTCCTACGAGCAGTACTTC
clone size: once
V gene: TRBV18
J gene: TRBJ2-7
D gene: TRBD2

CDR3 protein: CAWSEFTGMTDTQYF
CDR3 DNA: TGTGCCTGGAGTGAGTTTACAGGGATGACAGATACGCAGTATTTT
clone size: few
V gene: TRBV30
J gene: TRBJ2-3
D gene: NA

CDR3 protein: CASSGFRDRGISNTGELFF
CDR3 DNA: TGTGCCAGCAGTGGTTTCCGGGACAGAGGCATTTCGAACACCGGGGAGCTGTTTTTT
clone size: NA
V gene: TRBV6-1
J gene: TRBJ2-2
D gene: TRBD1

CDR3 protein: CASSLLWQGRAYNEQFF
CDR3 DNA: TGTGCCAGCAGCTTGTTGTGGCAGGGGAGAGCCTACAATGAGCAGTTCTTC
clone size: NA
V gene: TRBV5-6
J gene: TRBJ2-1
D gene: NA

CDR3 protein: CASSMGGTNEKLFF
CDR3 DNA: TGTGCCAGTAGTATGGGGGGAACTAATGAAAAACTGTTTTTT
clone size: NA
V gene: TRBV19
J gene: TRBJ1-4
D gene: NA

CDR3 protein: CACRGTGKGEKLFF
CDR3 DNA: TGTGCCTGCAGAGGGACAGGGAAAGGCGAAAAACTGTTTTTT
clone size: NA
V gene: TRBV30
J gene: TRBJ1-4
D gene: TRBD1

CDR3 protein: CSSSLSRAYEQYF
CDR3 DNA: TGTTCCAGCAGCTTAAGCAGGGCCTACGAGCAGTACTTC
clone size: NA
V gene: TRBV7-9
J gene: TRBJ2-7
D gene: NA

CDR3 protein: CASSSSGGDYNEQFF
CDR3 DNA: TGTGCCAGCAGCTCCAGCGGGGGTGATTACAATGAGCAGTTCTTC
clone size: NA
V gene: TRBV7-3
J gene: TRBJ2-1
D gene: TRBD2

CDR3 protein: CASSFRVNYGYTF
CDR3 DNA: TGTGCCAGCAGTTTCAGGGTTAACTATGGCTACACCTTC
clone size: NA
V gene: TRBV6-5
J gene: TRBJ1-2
D gene: NA

CDR3 protein: CASSIDLAGVIETQYF
CDR3 DNA: TGTGCCAGTAGTATAGACCTAGCGGGGGTCATCGAGACCCAGTACTTC
clone size: NA
V gene: TRBV19
J gene: TRBJ2-5
D gene: TRBD2

CDR3 protein: CASSYHSGYEQYF
CDR3 DNA: TGTGCCAGCAGCTACCACTCAGGGTACGAGCAGTACTTC
clone size: NA
V gene: TRBV7-6
J gene: TRBJ2-7
D gene: NA

CDR3 protein: CASSPRGWSSTDTQYF
CDR3 DNA: TGTGCCAGCAGTCCCCGGGGGTGGTCGAGCACAGATACGCAGTATTTT
clone size: NA
V gene: TRBV27
J gene: TRBJ2-3
D gene: NA

CDR3 protein: CASSSPRGLGDGYTF
CDR3 DNA: TGTGCCAGCAGCTCCCCCCGGGGATTAGGTGATGGCTACACCTTC
clone size: once
V gene: TRBV9
J gene: TRBJ1-2
D gene: NA

CDR3 protein: CASSFGQGGYEQYF
CDR3 DNA: TGTGCCAGCAGCTTCGGACAGGGGGGTTACGAGCAGTACTTC
clone size: NA
V gene: TRBV11-2
J gene: TRBJ2-7
D gene: TRBD1

CDR3 protein: CASRGGGDGRGGYNEQFF
CDR3 DNA: TGTGCCAGCAGGGGCGGCGGTGATGGGCGGGGGGGTTACAATGAGCAGTTCTTC
clone size: NA
V gene: TRBV2
J gene: TRBJ2-1
D gene: TRBD2

CDR3 protein: CATRPRQTFYEQYF
CDR3 DNA: TGTGCCACGCGCCCTAGACAGACTTTCTACGAGCAGTACTTC
clone size: NA
V gene: TRBV21-1
J gene: TRBJ2-7
D gene: NA

CDR3 protein: CASSSRDNSPLHF
CDR3 DNA: TGTGCCAGCAGTTCCAGGGATAATTCACCCCTCCACTTT
clone size: NA
V gene: TRBV2
J gene: TRBJ1-6
D gene: NA

CDR3 protein: CASSEVVAGGNKYGYTF
CDR3 DNA: TGTGCCAGCAGTGAAGTCGTGGCAGGGGGCAATAAGTATGGCTACACCTTC
clone size: NA
V gene: TRBV2
J gene: TRBJ1-2
D gene: TRBD1

CDR3 protein: CASIQGLANEQFF
CDR3 DNA: TGTGCCAGCATCCAGGGATTAGCAAATGAGCAGTTCTTC
clone size: NA
V gene: TRBV2
J gene: TRBJ2-1
D gene: NA

CDR3 protein: CSSQGAGEQFF
CDR3 DNA: TGTTCCAGCCAGGGGGCGGGTGAGCAGTTCTTC
clone size: NA
V gene: TRBV7-9
J gene: TRBJ2-1
D gene: TRBD1

CDR3 protein: CASSPRVGTDTNTEAFF
CDR3 DNA: TGCGCCAGCAGCCCGCGAGTCGGGACAGACACGAACACTGAAGCTTTCTTT
clone size: NA
V gene: TRBV5-1
J gene: TRBJ1-1
D gene: TRBD1

CDR3 protein: CAGGITDTQYF
CDR3 DNA: TGTGCCGGGGGGATCACAGATACGCAGTATTTT
clone size: NA
V gene: TRBV2
J gene: TRBJ2-3
D gene: NA

CDR3 protein: CASKAIADWREQYF
CDR3 DNA: TGTGCCAGCAAGGCGATAGCGGACTGGAGGGAGCAGTACTTC
clone size: NA
V gene: TRBV6-1
J gene: TRBJ2-7
D gene: NA

CDR3 protein: CASKTGTSGKFF
CDR3 DNA: TGTGCCAGCAAAACCGGGACTAGCGGAAAGTTCTTC
clone size: NA
V gene: TRBV2
J gene: TRBJ2-1
D gene: TRBD2

CDR3 protein: CASRSGLAGAPFDPTDTQYF
CDR3 DNA: TGTGCCAGCAGGTCGGGACTAGCGGGGGCGCCTTTCGACCCCACAGATACGCAGTATTTT
clone size: NA
V gene: TRBV27
J gene: TRBJ2-3
D gene: TRBD2